The 15 T cell receptor beta chains in this list originate from one sample, sequenced in a study of blood T cell repertoires in COVID-19. Sequenced by immunoSEQ multiplex PCR; TCRdb stores in-frame clones only, minus some. The table lists roughly 200,000 clones, more than 80% of them singletons. Specimen: peripheral blood. Receptors were obtained from a woman aged 60-75 years with acute or convalescent COVID-19.

The CDR3 sequence: CASSRLAGVSADTQYF. CDR3 nucleotide sequence: TGTGCCAGCAGCCGACTAGCGGGAGTTTCGGCAGATACGCAGTATTTT. The genes are TRBV2 and TRBJ2-3, with 12 bases lining up with TRBD2. V was pared by 6 bases and J by 4 bases, with 8 bases of the junction left unmatched. The germline gives CDR1 SNHLY, CDR2 FYNNEI. CDR3 length equals 16 residues.

The CDR3 DNA reads as TGTGCCAGCAGAGAGGACAGGGCGGGGAATCAGCCCCAGCATTTT. This translates into CASREDRAGNQPQHF. This chain joins TRBV6-5 and TRBJ1-5; 8 bases line up with TRBD1. V was pared by 6 bases and J by 4 bases, with 8 bases of the junction left unmatched. CDR1 and CDR2 from the germline V gene are MNHEY and SVGAGI. The CDR3 has 15 amino acids.

V is TRBV5-1 and J is TRBJ2-2; D is ambiguous. Germline CDR1 reads SGHRS; CDR2 reads YFSETQ. V was cut by 2 bases and J by 6 bases, with 14 bases left in between. The CDR3 is made up of 15 amino acids. CDR3 loop: CASSFTAWVAGELFF. The CDR3, as DNA: TGCGCCAGCAGCTTTACAGCTTGGGTCGCCGGGGAGCTGTTTTTT. The full variable domain, completed using reference TRBV5-1 and TRBJ2-2, is KAGVTQTPRYLIKTRGQQVTLSCSPISGHRSVSWYQQTPGQGLQFLFEYFSETQRNKGNFPGRFSGRQFSNSRSEMNVSTLELGDSALYLCASSFTAWVAGELFFGEGSRLTVL.

The chain links TRBV3-1 (or the pseudogene TRBV3-2) to TRBJ2-7, with D hard to call. The CDR3 contains 13 residues. Trimming removed 4 bases from V and 6 bases from J, with 13 bases in between. CDR1 and CDR2 from the germline V gene are LGHDT and YNNKEL (reference sequence). The CDR3 coding sequence is TGTGCCAGCAGCCCCCATAGAGGTTCCGAGCAGTACTTC. Amino acids: CASSPHRGSEQYF.

This clone is a singleton in its sample. V usage is TRBV28 and J usage is TRBJ2-3; TRBD2 agrees at 8 bases. Germline V gives CDR1 MDHEN, CDR2 SYDVKM. V lost 4 bases, J lost 4 bases, and 7 bases stayed unmatched. The CDR3 consists of 15 residues. CDR3 DNA: TGTGCCAGCAGTTCCCTGGGGGGACTAGCAGATACGCAGTATTTT. This sequence encodes CASSSLGGLADTQYF. Complete variable domain (other parts from reference TRBV28 and TRBJ2-3): DVKVTQSSRYLVKRTGEKVFLECVQDMDHENMFWYRQDPGLGLRLIYFSYDVKMKEKGDIPEGYSVSREKKERFSLILESASTNQTSMYLCASSSLGGLADTQYFGPGTRLTVL.

The V and J genes are TRBV28 and TRBJ2-7, with TRBD1 matching 7 bases. This CDR3 contains 14 residues. The V gene's germline CDR1 is MDHEN and CDR2 SYDVKM. Trimming removed 5 bases from V and 4 bases from J; junction bases left unmatched: 8. In DNA form, the CDR3 reads TGTGCCAGCAGTCCGGGACAGCCTCCTTACGAGCAGTACTTC. Translated, it gives CASSPGQPPYEQYF.

The chain couples TRBV10-3 to TRBJ1-1, with 8 bases fitting TRBD1. Trimming took 9 bases from V and 2 from J; bases not matched to a gene: 11. Germline V gives CDR1 ENHRY, CDR2 SYGVKD. The CDR3 consists of 15 residues. CDR3: CAIGSVQGANTEAFF. The CDR3 DNA is TGTGCCATAGGATCCGTTCAGGGGGCTAACACTGAAGCTTTCTTT.

J is TRBJ1-5 and V is TRBV21-1; the D call TRBD1 from the table was never checked on the DNA. TRBV21-1 is recorded as a pseudogene. This CDR3 spans 15 amino acids. The CDR3 sequence is CASPTGEVGNQPQHF. Written as DNA, the CDR3 is TGTGCCAGTCCTACAGGGGAGGTCGGCAATCAGCCCCAGCATTTT.

This clone has just one count. The chain joins TRBV27 to TRBJ1-6; D unresolved. CDR3 length equals 12 residues. CDR1 and CDR2 from the germline V gene are MNHEY and SMNVEV (reference sequence). V lost 6 bases and J 7 bases, leaving 7 bases between the germline ends. For the CDR3, the DNA is TGTGCCAGCAGACGAGCGAATTCACCCCTCCACTTT. Translated: CASRRANSPLHF.

The V call is TRBV3-1 (or the pseudogene TRBV3-2), the J call TRBJ2-1, with 9 bases aligning to TRBD2. This CDR3 has 18 residues. V shed 1 base and J 5 bases; nucleotides not matched to a gene: 12. Germline V lookup: CDR1 LGHDT, CDR2 YNNKEL (reference sequence). DNA for the CDR3: TGTGCCAGCAGCCAAGTGGCTGGCGGGAGGGGAGGCCACAATGAGCAGTTCTTC. Translated, it gives CASSQVAGGRGGHNEQFF.

The rearrangement uses TRBV5-1 and TRBJ1-1; 10 bases agree with TRBD1. Trimming removed 0 bases from V and 1 base from J; junction bases left unmatched: 6. Germline V gene lookup returns CDR1 SGHRS and CDR2 YFSETQ. CDR3 length equals 17 residues. The CDR3 loop reads CASSLVGQGRGNTEAFF. As DNA, the CDR3 is TGCGCCAGCAGCTTGGTGGGACAGGGGAGGGGGAACACTGAAGCTTTCTTT.

The chain carries TRBV28 and TRBJ1-5; tentatively, D is TRBD1 (5 bases). CDR1 is MDHEN, CDR2 SYDVKM, per germline. Trimming took off 3 bases at V and 0 bases at J, with 12 bases between the two ends. The length of the CDR3 is 16 residues. The chain's CDR3 is CASSLATEYSNQPQHF. The CDR3 nucleotides read TGTGCCAGCAGTTTGGCGACAGAGTATAGCAATCAGCCCCAGCATTTT.

The chain has TRBV19 and TRBJ1-5; tentatively, D is TRBD1 (5 bases). The CDR3 runs to 12 residues. Germline V lookup: CDR1 LNHDA, CDR2 SQIVND (reference sequence). V gave up 7 bases and J gave up 5 bases, with 9 bases separating them. CDR3 in amino acids: CASNWGDQPQHF. In nucleotides, the CDR3 is TGTGCCAGTAATTGGGGGGATCAGCCCCAGCATTTT.

The chain combines TRBV3-1 (or the pseudogene TRBV3-2) with TRBJ1-6; 9 positions match TRBD1. The CDR3 runs to 15 residues. The V and J ends lost 5 bases and 10 bases, in that order; junction bases with no gene match: 9. The germline CDR1 and CDR2 sequences are LGHDT and YNNKEL (reference sequence). CDR3 coding DNA: TGTGCCAGCAGCGCCGGGGGGACAGGGAGGTCACCCCTCCACTTT. It yields the protein CASSAGGTGRSPLHF.

V gene TRBV19 combines with J gene TRBJ1-2; D perhaps matches TRBD1 (6 bases). Germline CDR1 is LNHDA and CDR2 is SQIVND (reference sequence). Deletions cut 1 base from V and 5 bases from J, with 17 bases between. This CDR3 contains 16 residues. Here the CDR3 DNA reads TGTGCCAGTAGTATAGGCCCCCGGGGGGGCGGATATGGCTACACCTTC. Amino acid sequence: CASSIGPRGGGYGYTF.